The clone carrying this T cell receptor beta chain was detected only once. The data were produced by immunoSEQ multiplex PCR, yet TCRdb's version contains in-frame clones alone and is incomplete. The sample has about 180,000 clones, less than 90% seen once. The data were taken from a study of blood T cell repertoires in COVID-19. The germline V gene has CDR1 SQVTM and CDR2 ANQGSEA. The CDR3 contains 16 residues. V dropped 4 bases and J dropped 6; count of bases not matched to a gene: 12. The sequence was collected from a woman in her 70s with COVID-19, enrolled during active disease. This chain uses TRBV29-1 with TRBJ2-1; TRBD2 agrees at 10 bases. Sequencing was done on a sample of peripheral blood. The CDR3 DNA is TGCAGCGTTGGGAGGTCTAGCGGGGGTCGAAGCAATGAGCAGTTCTTC. Amino acids: CSVGRSSGGRSNEQFF.